This TCR beta chain was captured in a study of blood T cell repertoires in COVID-19. CDR3 length equals 15 residues. V was shortened by 5 bases and J by 4 bases, with 15 bases between the two germline ends. CDR1 and CDR2 (germline): SGHAT, FQNNGV. Repertoires were generated with immunoSEQ multiplex PCR, while TCRdb's copy carries only in-frame clones and drops some. The sample has 200,000 to 250,000 clones; 75% to 90% are singletons. The origin of this receptor is a man between 45 and 60 years old who had been exposed to COVID-19. Material for sequencing was PBMCs or T cells enriched from blood (not recorded which). The rearrangement joins TRBV11-2 to TRBJ2-1, with a possible D match to TRBD2 (6 bases). The CDR3 is CASSPSWRGYNEQFF. Written as DNA, the CDR3 is TGTGCCAGCAGCCCTTCGTGGCGGGGATACAATGAGCAGTTCTTC.